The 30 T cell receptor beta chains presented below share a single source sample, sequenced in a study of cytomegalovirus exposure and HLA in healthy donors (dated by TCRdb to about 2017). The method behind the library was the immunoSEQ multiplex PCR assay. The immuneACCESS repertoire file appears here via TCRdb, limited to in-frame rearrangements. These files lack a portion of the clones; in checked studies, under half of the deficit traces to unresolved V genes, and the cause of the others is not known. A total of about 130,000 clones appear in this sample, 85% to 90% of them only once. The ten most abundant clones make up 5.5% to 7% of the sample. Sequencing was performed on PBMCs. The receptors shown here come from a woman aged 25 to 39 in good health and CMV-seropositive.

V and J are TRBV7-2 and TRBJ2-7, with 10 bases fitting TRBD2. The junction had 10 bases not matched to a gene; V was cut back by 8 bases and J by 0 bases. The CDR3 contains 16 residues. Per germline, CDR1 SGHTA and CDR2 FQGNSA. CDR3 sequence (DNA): TGTGCCAGCGGGGTAGCGGGGGGCAAATCCTCCTACGAGCAGTACTTC. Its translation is CASGVAGGKSSYEQYF.

The CDR3 sequence: CASSLTGTTQETQYF. The CDR3, as DNA: TGTGCCAGCAGCTTAACAGGTACTACGCAAGAGACCCAGTACTTC. This chain links TRBV9 with TRBJ2-5; D may be TRBD1 (5 bases). The V gene lost 4 bases and the J gene lost 2 bases, with 15 bases spanning the gap. CDR3 length: 15 residues. The germline gives CDR1 SGDLS, CDR2 YYNGEE. Using reference TRBV9 and TRBJ2-5 for the parts outside the CDR3, the full variable domain is DSGVTQTPKHLITATGQRVTLRCSPRSGDLSVYWYQQSLDQGLQFLIQYYNGEERAKGNILERFSAQQFPDLHSELNLSSLELGDSALYFCASSLTGTTQETQYFGPGTRLLVL.

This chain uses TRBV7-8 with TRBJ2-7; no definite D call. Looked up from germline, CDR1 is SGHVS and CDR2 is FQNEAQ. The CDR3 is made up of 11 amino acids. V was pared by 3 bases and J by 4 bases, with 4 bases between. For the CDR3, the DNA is TGTGCCAGCAGCTTTCTGTACGAGCAGTACTTC. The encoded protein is CASSFLYEQYF.

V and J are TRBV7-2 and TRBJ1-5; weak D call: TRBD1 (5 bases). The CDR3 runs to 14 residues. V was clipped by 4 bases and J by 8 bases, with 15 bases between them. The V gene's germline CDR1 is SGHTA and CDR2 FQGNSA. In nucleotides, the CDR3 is TGTGCCAGCAGCTCCGGACGGGGGTGGGAGCCCCAGCATTTT. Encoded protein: CASSSGRGWEPQHF.

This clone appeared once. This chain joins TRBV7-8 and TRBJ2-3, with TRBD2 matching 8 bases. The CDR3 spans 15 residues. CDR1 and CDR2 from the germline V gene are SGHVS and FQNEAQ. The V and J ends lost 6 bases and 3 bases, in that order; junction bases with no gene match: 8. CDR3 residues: CASREGAGVTDTQYF. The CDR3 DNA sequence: TGTGCCAGCAGGGAAGGAGCGGGAGTTACAGATACGCAGTATTTT.

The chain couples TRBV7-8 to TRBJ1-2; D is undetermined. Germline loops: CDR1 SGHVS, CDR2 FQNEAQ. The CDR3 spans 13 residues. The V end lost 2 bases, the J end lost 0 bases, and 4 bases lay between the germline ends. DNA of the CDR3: TGTGCCAGCAGCTTAAACACTAACTATGGCTACACCTTC. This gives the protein CASSLNTNYGYTF.

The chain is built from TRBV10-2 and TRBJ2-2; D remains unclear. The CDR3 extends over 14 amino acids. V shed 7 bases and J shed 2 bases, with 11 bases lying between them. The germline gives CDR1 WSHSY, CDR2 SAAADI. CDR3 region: CASMATPNTGELFF. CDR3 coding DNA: TGCGCCAGCATGGCGACACCTAACACCGGGGAGCTGTTTTTT.

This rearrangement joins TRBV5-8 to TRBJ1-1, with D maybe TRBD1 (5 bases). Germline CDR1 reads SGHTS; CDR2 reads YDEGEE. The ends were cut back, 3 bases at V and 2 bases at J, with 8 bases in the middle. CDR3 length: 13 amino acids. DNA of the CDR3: TGTGCCAGCAGCTCTGGACAAAACACTGAAGCTTTCTTT. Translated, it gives CASSSGQNTEAFF.

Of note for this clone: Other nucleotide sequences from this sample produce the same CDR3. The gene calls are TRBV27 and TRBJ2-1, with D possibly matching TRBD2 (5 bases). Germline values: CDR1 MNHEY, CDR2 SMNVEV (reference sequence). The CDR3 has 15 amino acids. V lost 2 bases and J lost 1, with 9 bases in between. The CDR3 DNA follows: TGTGCCAGCAGTTTAGTACGGGATTCCTACAATGAGCAGTTCTTC. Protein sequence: CASSLVRDSYNEQFF.

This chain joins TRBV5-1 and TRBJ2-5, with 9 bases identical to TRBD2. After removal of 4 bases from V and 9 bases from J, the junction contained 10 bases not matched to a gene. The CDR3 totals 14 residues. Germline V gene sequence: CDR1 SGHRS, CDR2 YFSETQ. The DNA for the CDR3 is TGCGCCAGCAGCAGCGGGGGGCCACTGGCGGCCCAGTACTTC. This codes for CASSSGGPLAAQYF.

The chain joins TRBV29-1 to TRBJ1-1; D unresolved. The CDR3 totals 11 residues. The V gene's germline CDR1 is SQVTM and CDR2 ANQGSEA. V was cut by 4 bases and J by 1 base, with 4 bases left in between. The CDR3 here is CSVVQNTEAFF. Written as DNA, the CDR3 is TGCAGCGTTGTTCAGAACACTGAAGCTTTCTTT.

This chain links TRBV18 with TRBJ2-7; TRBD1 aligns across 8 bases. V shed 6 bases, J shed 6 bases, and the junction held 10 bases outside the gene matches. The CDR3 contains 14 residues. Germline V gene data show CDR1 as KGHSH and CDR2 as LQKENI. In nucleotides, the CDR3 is TGTGCCAGCTCCCTCCGGGACAGGAGTCTCGAGCAGTACTTC. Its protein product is CASSLRDRSLEQYF.

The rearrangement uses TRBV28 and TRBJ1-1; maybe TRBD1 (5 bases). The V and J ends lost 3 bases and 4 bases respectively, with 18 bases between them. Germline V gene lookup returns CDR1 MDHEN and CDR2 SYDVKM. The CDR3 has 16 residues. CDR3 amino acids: CASSFPAGRYFTEAFF. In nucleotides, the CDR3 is TGTGCCAGCAGTTTTCCGGCAGGGAGGTATTTCACTGAAGCTTTCTTT.

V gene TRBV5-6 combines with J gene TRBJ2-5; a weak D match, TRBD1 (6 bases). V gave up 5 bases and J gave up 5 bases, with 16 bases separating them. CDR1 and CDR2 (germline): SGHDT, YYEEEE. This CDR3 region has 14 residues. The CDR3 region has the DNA TGTGCCAGCAGACCGGGCCTAAGGGGGGAGACCCAGTACTTC. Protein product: CASRPGLRGETQYF.

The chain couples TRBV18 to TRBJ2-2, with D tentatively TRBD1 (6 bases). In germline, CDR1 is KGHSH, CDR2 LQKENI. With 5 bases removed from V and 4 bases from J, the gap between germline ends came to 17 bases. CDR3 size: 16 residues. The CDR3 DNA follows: TGTGCCAGCTCAACTACAGGGTACATAGGCACCGGGGAGCTGTTTTTT. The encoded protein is CASSTTGYIGTGELFF.

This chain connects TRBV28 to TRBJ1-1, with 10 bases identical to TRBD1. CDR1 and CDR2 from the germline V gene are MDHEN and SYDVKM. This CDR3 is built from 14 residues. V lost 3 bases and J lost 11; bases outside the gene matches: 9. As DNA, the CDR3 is TGTGCCAGCAGTTTCTTGACAGGGGGCCTAGGGGCTTTCTTT. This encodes CASSFLTGGLGAFF.

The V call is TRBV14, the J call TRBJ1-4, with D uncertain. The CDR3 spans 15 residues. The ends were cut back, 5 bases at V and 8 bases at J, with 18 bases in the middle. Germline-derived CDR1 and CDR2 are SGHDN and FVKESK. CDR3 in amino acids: CASSSWRGGNEKLFF. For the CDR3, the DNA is TGTGCCAGCAGCTCATGGCGGGGAGGGAACGAAAAACTGTTTTTT.

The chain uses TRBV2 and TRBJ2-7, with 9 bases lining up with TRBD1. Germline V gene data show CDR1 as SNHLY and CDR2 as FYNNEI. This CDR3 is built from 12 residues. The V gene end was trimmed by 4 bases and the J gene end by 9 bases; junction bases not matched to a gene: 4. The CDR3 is CASSGQGVRQYF. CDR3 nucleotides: TGTGCCAGCAGTGGACAGGGGGTGCGGCAGTACTTC. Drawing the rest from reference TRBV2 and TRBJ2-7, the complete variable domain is EPEVTQTPSHQVTQMGQEVILRCVPISNHLYFYWYRQILGQKVEFLVSFYNNEISEKSEIFDDQFSVERPDGSNFTLKIRSTKLEDSAMYFCASSGQGVRQYFGPGTRLTVT.

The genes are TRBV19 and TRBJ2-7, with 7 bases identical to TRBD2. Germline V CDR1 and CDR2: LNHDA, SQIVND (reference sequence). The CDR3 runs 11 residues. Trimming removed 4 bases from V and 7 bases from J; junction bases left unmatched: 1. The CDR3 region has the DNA TGTGCCAGTAGTAGAGCGGGGGAGCAGTACTTC. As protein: CASSRAGEQYF.

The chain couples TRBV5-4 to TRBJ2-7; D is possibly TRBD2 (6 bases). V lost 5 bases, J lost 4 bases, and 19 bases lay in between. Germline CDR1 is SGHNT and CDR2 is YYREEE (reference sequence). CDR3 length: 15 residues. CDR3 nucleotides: TGTGCCAGCAGTACAGGTGCGGGGCTTACATACGAGCAGTACTTC. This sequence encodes CASSTGAGLTYEQYF.

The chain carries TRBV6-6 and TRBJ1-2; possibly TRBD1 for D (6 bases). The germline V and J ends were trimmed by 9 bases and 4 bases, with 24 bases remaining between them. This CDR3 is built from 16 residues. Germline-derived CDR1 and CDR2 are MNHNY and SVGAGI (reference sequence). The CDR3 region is CASTHGRGALSYGYTF. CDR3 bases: TGTGCCAGTACCCACGGGCGGGGGGCGCTTAGCTATGGCTACACCTTC.

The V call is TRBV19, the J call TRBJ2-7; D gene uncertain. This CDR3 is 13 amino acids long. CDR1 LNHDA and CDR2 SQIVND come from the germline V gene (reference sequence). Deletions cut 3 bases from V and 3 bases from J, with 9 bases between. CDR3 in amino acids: CASSIQANYEQYF. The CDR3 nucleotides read TGTGCCAGTAGTATCCAGGCAAACTACGAGCAGTACTTC.

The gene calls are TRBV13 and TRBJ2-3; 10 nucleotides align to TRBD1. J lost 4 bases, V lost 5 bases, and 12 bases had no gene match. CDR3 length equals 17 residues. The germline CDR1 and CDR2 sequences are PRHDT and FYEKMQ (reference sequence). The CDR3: CASSPPSTGGGPDTQYF. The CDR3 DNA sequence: TGTGCCAGCAGCCCCCCATCGACAGGGGGCGGACCAGATACGCAGTATTTT. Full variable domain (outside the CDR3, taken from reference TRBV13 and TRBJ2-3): AAGVIQSPRHLIKEKRETATLKCYPIPRHDTVYWYQQGPGQDPQFLISFYEKMQSDKGSIPDRFSAQQFSDYHSELNMSSLELGDSALYFCASSPPSTGGGPDTQYFGPGTRLTVL.

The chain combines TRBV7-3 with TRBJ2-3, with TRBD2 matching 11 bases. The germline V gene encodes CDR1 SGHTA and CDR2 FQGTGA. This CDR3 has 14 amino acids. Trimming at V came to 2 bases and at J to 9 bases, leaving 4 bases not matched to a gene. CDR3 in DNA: TGTGCCAGCAGCTTAGATTCTAGCGGGAGGACGCAGTATTTT. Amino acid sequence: CASSLDSSGRTQYF.

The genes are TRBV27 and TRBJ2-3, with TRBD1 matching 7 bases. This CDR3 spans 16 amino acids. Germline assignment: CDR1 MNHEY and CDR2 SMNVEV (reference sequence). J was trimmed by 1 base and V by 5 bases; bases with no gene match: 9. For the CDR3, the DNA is TGTGCCAGCAGTACGACAGGGCCACCGGGCACAGATACGCAGTATTTT. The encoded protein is CASSTTGPPGTDTQYF.

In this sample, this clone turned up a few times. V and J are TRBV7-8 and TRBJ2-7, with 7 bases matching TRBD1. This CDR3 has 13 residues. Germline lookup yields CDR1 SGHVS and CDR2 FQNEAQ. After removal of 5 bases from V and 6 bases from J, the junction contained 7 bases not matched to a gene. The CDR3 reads CASSRDREGEQYF. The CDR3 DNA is TGTGCCAGCAGCCGTGACAGGGAAGGCGAGCAGTACTTC.

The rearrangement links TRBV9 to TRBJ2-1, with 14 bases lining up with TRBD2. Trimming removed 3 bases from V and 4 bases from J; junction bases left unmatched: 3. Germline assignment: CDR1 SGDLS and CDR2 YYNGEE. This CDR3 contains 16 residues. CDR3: CASSAGLAGDYNEQFF. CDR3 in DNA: TGTGCCAGCAGCGCGGGACTAGCGGGGGATTACAATGAGCAGTTCTTC. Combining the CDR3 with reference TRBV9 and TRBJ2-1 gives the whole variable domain DSGVTQTPKHLITATGQRVTLRCSPRSGDLSVYWYQQSLDQGLQFLIQYYNGEERAKGNILERFSAQQFPDLHSELNLSSLELGDSALYFCASSAGLAGDYNEQFFGPGTRLTVL.

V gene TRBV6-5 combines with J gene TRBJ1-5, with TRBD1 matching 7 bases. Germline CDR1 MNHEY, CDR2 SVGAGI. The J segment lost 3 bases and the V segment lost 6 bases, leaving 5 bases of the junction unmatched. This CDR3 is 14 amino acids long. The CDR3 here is CASRGGQFNQPQHF. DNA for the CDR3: TGTGCCAGCAGGGGGGGACAGTTCAATCAGCCCCAGCATTTT.

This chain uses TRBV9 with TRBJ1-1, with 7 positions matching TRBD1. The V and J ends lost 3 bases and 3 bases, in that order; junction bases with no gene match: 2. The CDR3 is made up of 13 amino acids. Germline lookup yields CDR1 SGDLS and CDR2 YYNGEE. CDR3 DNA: TGTGCCAGCAGCGAGGGACAGTACACTGAAGCTTTCTTT. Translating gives CASSEGQYTEAFF. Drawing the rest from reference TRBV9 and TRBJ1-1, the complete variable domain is DSGVTQTPKHLITATGQRVTLRCSPRSGDLSVYWYQQSLDQGLQFLIQYYNGEERAKGNILERFSAQQFPDLHSELNLSSLELGDSALYFCASSEGQYTEAFFGQGTRLTVV.

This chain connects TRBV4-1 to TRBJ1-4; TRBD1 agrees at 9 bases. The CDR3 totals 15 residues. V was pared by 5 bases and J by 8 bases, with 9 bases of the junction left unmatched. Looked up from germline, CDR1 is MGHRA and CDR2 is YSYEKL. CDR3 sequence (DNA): TGCGCCAGCAGCTCCATACAGGGGGCGAGCGAAAAACTGTTTTTT. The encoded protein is CASSSIQGASEKLFF.